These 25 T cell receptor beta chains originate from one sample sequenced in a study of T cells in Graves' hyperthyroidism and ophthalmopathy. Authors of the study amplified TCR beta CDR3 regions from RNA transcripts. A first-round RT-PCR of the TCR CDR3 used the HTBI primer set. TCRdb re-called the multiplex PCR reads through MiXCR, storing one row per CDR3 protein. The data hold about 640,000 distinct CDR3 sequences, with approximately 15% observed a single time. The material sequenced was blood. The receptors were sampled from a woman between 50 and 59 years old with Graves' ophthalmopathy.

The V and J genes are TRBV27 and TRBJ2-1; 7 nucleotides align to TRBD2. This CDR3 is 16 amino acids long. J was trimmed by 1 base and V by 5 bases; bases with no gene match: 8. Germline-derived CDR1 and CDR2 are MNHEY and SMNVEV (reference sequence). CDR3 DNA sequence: TGTGCCAGCAGTCCGAATAGCGGGCATTCCTACAATGAGCAGTTCTTC. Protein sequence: CASSPNSGHSYNEQFF.

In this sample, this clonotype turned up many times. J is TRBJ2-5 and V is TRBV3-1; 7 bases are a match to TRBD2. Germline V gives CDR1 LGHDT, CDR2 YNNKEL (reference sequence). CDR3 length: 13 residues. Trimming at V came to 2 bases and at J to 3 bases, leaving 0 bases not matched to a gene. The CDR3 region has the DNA TGTGCCAGCAGCCAACTAGCGGAAGAGACCCAGTACTTC. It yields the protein CASSQLAEETQYF.

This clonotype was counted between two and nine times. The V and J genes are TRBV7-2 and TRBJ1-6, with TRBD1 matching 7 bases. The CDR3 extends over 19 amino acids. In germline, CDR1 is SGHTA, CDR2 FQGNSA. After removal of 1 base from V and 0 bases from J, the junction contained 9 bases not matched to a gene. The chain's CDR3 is CASSLGGLDRSSYNSPLHF. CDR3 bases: TGTGCCAGCAGCTTAGGGGGGCTGGACAGGAGCTCCTATAATTCACCCCTCCACTTT. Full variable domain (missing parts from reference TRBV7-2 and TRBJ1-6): GAGVSQSPSNKVTEKGKDVELRCDPISGHTALYWYRQSLGQGLEFLIYFQGNSAPDKSGLPSDRFSAERTGGSVSTLTIQRTQQEDSAVYLCASSLGGLDRSSYNSPLHFGNGTRLTVT.

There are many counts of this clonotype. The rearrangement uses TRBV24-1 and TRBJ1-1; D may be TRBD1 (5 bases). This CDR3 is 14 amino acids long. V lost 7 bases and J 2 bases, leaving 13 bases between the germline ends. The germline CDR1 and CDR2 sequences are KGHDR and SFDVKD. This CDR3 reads CATSGAGINTEAFF. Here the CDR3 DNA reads TGTGCCACCAGCGGTGCAGGGATTAACACTGAAGCTTTCTTT.

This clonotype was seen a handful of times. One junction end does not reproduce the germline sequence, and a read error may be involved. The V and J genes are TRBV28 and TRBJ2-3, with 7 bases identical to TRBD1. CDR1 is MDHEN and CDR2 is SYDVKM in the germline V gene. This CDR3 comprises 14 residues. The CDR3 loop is CASSLIGGTDMQYF. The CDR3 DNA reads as TGTGCCAGCAGTTTAATAGGGGGCACAGATATGCAGTATTTT. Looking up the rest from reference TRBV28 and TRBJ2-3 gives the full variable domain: DVKVTQSSRYLVKRTGEKVFLECVQDMDHENMFWYRQDPGLGLRLIYFSYDVKMKEKGDIPEGYSVSREKKERFSLILESASTNQTSMYLCASSLIGGTDMQYFGPGTRLTVL.

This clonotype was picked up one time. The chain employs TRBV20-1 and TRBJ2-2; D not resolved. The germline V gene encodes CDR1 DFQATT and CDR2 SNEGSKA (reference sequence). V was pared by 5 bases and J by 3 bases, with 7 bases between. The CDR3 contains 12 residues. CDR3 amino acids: CSAPGDTGELFF. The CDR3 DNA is TGCAGTGCTCCTGGAGACACCGGGGAGCTGTTTTTT.

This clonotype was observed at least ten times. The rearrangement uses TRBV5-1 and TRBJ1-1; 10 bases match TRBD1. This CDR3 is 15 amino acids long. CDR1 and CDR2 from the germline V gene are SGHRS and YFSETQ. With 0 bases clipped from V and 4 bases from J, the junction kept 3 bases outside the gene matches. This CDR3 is CASSLDRDRGTEAFF. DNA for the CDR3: TGCGCCAGCAGCTTGGACCGGGACAGGGGCACTGAAGCTTTCTTT.

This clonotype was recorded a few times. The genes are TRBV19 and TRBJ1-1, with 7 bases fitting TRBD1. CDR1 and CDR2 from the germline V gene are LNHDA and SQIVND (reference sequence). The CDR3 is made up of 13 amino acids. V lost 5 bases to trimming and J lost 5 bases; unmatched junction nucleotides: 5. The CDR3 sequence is CASSWRGRTEAFF. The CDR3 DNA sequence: TGTGCCAGTAGTTGGAGGGGGCGAACTGAAGCTTTCTTT.

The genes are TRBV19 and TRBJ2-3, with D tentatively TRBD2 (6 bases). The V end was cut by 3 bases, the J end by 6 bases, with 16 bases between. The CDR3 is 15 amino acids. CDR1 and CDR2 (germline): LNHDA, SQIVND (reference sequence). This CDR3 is CASSIYSGRGDTQYF. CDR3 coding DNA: TGTGCCAGTAGTATTTATAGCGGCCGCGGGGATACGCAGTATTTT.

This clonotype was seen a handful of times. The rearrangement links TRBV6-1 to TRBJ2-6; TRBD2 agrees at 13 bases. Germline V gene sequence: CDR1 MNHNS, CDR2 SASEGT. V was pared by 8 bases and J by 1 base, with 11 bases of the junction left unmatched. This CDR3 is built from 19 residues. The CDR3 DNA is TGTGCCAGCTGCGGGACTAGCGGGATGGGGGGATCTGGGGCCAACGTCCTGACTTTC. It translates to CASCGTSGMGGSGANVLTF.

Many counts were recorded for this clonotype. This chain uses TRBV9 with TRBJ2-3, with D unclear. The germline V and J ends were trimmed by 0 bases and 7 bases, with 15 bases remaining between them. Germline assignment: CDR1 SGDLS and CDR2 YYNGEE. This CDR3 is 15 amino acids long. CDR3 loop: CASSVATGGDHTQYF. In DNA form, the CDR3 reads TGTGCCAGCAGCGTAGCTACGGGTGGAGACCATACGCAGTATTTT.

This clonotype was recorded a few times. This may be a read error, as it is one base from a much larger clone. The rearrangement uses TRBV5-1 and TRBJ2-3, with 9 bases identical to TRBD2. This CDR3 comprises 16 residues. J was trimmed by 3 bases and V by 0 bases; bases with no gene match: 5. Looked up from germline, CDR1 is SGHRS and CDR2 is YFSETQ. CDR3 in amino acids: CASSLGVAGETDTQYF. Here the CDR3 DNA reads TGCGCCAGCAGCTTGGGGGTAGCGGGAGAGACAGATACGCAGTATTTT.

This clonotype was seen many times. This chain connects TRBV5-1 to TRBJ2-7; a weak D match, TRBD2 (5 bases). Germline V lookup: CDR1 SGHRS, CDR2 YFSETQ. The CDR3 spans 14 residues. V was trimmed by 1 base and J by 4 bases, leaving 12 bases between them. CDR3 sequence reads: CASSLFSIAYEQYF. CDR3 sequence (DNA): TGCGCCAGCAGCTTGTTCTCTATAGCGTACGAGCAGTACTTC.

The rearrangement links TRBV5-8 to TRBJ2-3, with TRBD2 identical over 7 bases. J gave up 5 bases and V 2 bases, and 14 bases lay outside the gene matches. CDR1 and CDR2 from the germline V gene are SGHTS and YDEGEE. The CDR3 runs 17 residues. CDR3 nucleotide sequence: TGTGCCAGCAGCTTTAGCCCTAGCGGCCCCTGGGTAGATACGCAGTATTTT. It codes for CASSFSPSGPWVDTQYF.

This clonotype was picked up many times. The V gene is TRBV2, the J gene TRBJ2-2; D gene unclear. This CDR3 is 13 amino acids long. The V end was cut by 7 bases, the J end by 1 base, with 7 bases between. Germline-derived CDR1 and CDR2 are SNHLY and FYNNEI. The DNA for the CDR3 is TGTGCCAGCAAATACGAGAACACCGGGGAGCTGTTTTTT. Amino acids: CASKYENTGELFF. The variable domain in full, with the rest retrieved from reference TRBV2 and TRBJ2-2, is EPEVTQTPSHQVTQMGQEVILRCVPISNHLYFYWYRQILGQKVEFLVSFYNNEISEKSEIFDDQFSVERPDGSNFTLKIRSTKLEDSAMYFCASKYENTGELFFGEGSRLTVL.

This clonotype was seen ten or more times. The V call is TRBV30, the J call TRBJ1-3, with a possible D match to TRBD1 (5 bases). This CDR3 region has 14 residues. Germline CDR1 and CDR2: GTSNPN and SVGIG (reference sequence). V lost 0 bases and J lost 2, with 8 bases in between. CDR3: CAWSVKGTGNTIYF. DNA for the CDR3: TGTGCCTGGAGTGTTAAGGGGACTGGAAACACCATATATTTT.

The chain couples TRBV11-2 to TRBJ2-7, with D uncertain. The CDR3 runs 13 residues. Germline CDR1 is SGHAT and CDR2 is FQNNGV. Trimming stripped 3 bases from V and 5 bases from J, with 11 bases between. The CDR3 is CASSFPFGDEQYF. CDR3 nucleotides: TGTGCCAGCAGCTTTCCTTTTGGCGACGAGCAGTACTTC.

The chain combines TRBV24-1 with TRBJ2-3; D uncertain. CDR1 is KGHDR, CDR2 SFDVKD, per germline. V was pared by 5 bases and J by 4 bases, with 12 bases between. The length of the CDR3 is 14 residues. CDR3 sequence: CATSGKGRADTQYF. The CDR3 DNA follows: TGTGCCACCAGTGGAAAGGGCCGGGCAGATACGCAGTATTTT.

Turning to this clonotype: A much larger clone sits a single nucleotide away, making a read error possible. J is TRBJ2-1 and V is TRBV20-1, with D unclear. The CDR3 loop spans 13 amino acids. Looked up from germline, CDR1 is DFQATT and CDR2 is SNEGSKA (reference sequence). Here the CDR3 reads CSALAHVSNGQFF. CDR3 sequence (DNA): TGCAGTGCCCTGGCCCACGTGAGCAATGGGCAGTTCTTC.

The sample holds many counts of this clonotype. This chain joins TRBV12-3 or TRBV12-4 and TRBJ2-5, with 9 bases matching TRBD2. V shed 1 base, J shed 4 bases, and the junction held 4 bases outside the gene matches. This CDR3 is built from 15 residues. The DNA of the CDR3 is TGTGCCAGCAGTTTAGGTGGTAGCGGGAGAGAGACCCAGTACTTC. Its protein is CASSLGGSGRETQYF.

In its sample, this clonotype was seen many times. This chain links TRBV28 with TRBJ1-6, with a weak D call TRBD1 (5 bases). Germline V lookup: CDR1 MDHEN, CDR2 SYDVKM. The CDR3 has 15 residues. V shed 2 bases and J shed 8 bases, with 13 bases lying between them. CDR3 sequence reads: CASSLLLGGDSPLHF. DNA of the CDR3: TGTGCCAGCAGTTTACTTCTGGGGGGAGATTCACCCCTCCACTTT.

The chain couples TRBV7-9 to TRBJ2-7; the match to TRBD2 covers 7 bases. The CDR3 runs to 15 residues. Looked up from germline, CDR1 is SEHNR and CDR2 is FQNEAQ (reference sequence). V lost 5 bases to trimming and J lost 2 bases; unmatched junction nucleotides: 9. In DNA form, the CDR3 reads TGTGCCAGCAGCCAGACTAGCACCAGGGCCTACGAGCAGTACTTC. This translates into CASSQTSTRAYEQYF.

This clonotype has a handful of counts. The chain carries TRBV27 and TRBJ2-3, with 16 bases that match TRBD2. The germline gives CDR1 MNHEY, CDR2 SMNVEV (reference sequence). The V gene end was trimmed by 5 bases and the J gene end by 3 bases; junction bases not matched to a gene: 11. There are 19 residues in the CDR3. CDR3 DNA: TGTGCCAGCAGTGACCCGGGACTAGCGGGAGGGCCAGTAACAGATACGCAGTATTTT. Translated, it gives CASSDPGLAGGPVTDTQYF.

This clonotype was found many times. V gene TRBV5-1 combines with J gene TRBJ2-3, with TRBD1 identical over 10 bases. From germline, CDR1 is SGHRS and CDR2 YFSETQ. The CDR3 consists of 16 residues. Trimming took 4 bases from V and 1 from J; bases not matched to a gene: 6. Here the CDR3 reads CASSPQGQGGTDTQYF. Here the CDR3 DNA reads TGCGCCAGCAGCCCACAAGGACAGGGGGGCACAGATACGCAGTATTTT. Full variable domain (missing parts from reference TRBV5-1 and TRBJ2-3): KAGVTQTPRYLIKTRGQQVTLSCSPISGHRSVSWYQQTPGQGLQFLFEYFSETQRNKGNFPGRFSGRQFSNSRSEMNVSTLELGDSALYLCASSPQGQGGTDTQYFGPGTRLTVL.

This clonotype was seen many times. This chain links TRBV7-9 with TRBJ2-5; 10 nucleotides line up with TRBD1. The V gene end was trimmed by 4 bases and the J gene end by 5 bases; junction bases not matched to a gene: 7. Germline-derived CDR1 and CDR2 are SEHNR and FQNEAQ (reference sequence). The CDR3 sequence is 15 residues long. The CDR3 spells CASSSPDRGDETQYF. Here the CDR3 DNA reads TGTGCCAGCAGCTCCCCGGACAGGGGGGACGAGACCCAGTACTTC.